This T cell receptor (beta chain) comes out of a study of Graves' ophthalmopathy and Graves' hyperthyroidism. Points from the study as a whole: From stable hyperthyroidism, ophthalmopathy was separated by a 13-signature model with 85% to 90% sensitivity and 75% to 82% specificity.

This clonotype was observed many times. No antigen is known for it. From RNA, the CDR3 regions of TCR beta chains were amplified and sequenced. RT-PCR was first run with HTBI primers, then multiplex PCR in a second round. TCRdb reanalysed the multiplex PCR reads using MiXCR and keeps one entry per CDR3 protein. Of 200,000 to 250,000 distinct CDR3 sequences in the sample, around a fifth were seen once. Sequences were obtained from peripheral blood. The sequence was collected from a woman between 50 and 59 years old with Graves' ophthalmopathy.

DNA for the CDR3: TGTGCCAGCAGTGCGGGGGGGGCCGTGGGGGAGACCCAGTACTTC. The encoded protein is CASSAGGAVGETQYF. V is TRBV25-1 and J is TRBJ2-5; TRBD2 aligns across 8 bases. The CDR3 has 15 residues. V shed 4 bases, J shed 5 bases, and the junction held 9 bases outside the gene matches. Germline V CDR1 and CDR2: MGHDK, SYGVNS.